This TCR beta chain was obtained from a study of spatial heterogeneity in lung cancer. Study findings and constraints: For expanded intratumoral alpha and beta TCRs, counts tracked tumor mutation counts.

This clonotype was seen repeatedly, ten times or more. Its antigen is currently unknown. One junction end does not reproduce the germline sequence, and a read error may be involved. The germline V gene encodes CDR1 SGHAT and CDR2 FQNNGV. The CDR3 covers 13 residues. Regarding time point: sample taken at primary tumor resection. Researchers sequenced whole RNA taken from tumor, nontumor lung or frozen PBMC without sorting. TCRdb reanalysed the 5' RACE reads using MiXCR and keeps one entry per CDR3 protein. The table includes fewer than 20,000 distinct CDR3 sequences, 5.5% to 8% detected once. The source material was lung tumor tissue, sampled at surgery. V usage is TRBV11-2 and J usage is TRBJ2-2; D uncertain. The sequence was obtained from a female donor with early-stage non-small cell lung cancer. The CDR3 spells CASSRAKTGELFF. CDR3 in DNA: TGTGCCAGCAGCCGGGCGAAGACCGGGGAGCTGTTTTTT.